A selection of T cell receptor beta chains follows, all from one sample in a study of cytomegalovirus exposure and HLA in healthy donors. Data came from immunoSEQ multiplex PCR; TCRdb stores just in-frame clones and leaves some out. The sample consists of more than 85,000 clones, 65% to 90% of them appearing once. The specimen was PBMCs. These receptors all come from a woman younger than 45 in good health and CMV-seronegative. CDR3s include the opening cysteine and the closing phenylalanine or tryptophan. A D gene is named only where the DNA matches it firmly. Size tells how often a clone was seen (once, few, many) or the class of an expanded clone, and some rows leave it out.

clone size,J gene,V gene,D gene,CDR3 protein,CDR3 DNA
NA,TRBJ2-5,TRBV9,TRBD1,CASSPSRDRGLNQETQYF,TGTGCCAGCAGCCCCTCCCGGGACAGGGGCCTAAATCAAGAGACCCAGTACTTC
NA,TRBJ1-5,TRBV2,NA,CASSPGVNSNQPQHF,TGTGCCAGCAGTCCAGGGGTGAATAGCAATCAGCCCCAGCATTTT
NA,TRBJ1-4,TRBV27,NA,CASSPLRGARNEKLFF,TGTGCCAGCAGTCCCCTCCGGGGGGCGCGGAATGAAAAACTGTTTTTT
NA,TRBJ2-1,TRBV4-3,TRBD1,CASSQSGQGYNEQFF,TGCGCCAGCAGCCAATCGGGACAGGGGTACAATGAGCAGTTCTTC
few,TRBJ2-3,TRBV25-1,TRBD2,CASSGGLAGDTQYF,TGTGCCAGCAGTGGGGGACTAGCGGGAGATACGCAGTATTTT
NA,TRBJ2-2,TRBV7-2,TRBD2,CASSLEPSGRPSGELFF,TGTGCCAGCAGCTTAGAGCCTAGCGGGAGGCCGAGCGGGGAGCTGTTTTTT
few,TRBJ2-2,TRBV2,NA,CASSEDRADTGELFF,TGTGCCAGCAGTGAAGACAGGGCGGACACCGGGGAGCTGTTTTTT
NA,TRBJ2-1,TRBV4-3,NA,CASSQRNWLVTSYNEQFF,TGCGCCAGCAGCCAACGTAATTGGCTAGTTACCTCCTACAATGAGCAGTTCTTC
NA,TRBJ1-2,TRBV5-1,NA,CASSTANPADGYTF,TGCGCCAGCAGCACGGCTAACCCGGCGGATGGCTACACCTTC
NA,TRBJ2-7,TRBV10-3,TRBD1,CAISRDREGSYEQYF,TGTGCCATCAGCCGGGACAGGGAAGGGTCCTACGAGCAGTACTTC